A selection of T cell receptor beta chains follows, all from one sample in a study of response to subunit inactivated influenza vaccine. Each CDR3 protein gets one entry after TCRdb re-called the RT-PCR reads with MiXCR. Of approximately 730,000 distinct CDR3 sequences listed, 14% are singletons. The starting material was PBMCs from blood, obtained 14 days before vaccination. Receptors were obtained from a man aged 50-60 years who received an inactivated influenza vaccine. CDR3s include the opening cysteine and the closing phenylalanine or tryptophan. Fields, in order: clone size, D gene, J gene, V gene, CDR3 length, CDR3 DNA, CDR3 protein. D genes are given only for firm matches. Clone size is not always given. Where it is, it says once, few, many or a class for expanded clones.

clone_size: NA; d_call: TRBD1; j_call: TRBJ1-2; v_call: TRBV7-2; cdr3_length: 16; cdr3_nt: TGTGCCAGCAGCTTAGATTACAGGGGGCATGACTATGGCTACACCTTC; cdr3_aa: CASSLDYRGHDYGYTF
clone_size: NA; d_call: NA; j_call: TRBJ2-3; v_call: TRBV19; cdr3_length: 13; cdr3_nt: TGTGCCAGTAGTAGCCAGCGGGCCGATACGCAGTATTTT; cdr3_aa: CASSSQRADTQYF
clone_size: NA; d_call: NA; j_call: TRBJ1-5; v_call: TRBV7-8; cdr3_length: 15; cdr3_nt: TGTGCCAGCAGCTTAGGGGCCTCTTCTGGGCAGCCCCAGCATTTT; cdr3_aa: CASSLGASSGQPQHF
clone_size: few; d_call: NA; j_call: TRBJ2-7; v_call: TRBV6-5; cdr3_length: 16; cdr3_nt: TGTGCCAGCAGTTACTCTCGGGCGGGTTCAGCCTACGAGCAGTACTTC; cdr3_aa: CASSYSRAGSAYEQYF
clone_size: many; d_call: NA; j_call: TRBJ1-1; v_call: TRBV11-1; cdr3_length: 13; cdr3_nt: TGTGCCAGCAGCTGGTCGAGAAGCACTGAAGCTTTCTTT; cdr3_aa: CASSWSRSTEAFF
clone_size: NA; d_call: TRBD2; j_call: TRBJ2-3; v_call: TRBV29-1; cdr3_length: 17; cdr3_nt: TGCAGCGTGGGGATGAATAGCGGGAGGGCCGGCACAGATACGCAGTATTTT; cdr3_aa: CSVGMNSGRAGTDTQYF
clone_size: NA; d_call: TRBD2; j_call: TRBJ2-1; v_call: TRBV7-2; cdr3_length: 15; cdr3_nt: TGTGCCAGCAGCTACCTAGCGGGGGGGCCGCAGGAGCAGTTCTTC; cdr3_aa: CASSYLAGGPQEQFF
clone_size: few; d_call: NA; j_call: TRBJ1-5; v_call: TRBV6-5; cdr3_length: 18; cdr3_nt: TGTGCCAGCAGTTACGTTTTCCATTTAGTAGGGGGCAATCAGCCCCAGCATTTT; cdr3_aa: CASSYVFHLVGGNQPQHF
clone_size: few; d_call: NA; j_call: TRBJ2-5; v_call: TRBV27; cdr3_length: 12; cdr3_nt: TGTGCCACACTTAGCCTCGGGGAGACCCAGTACTTC; cdr3_aa: CATLSLGETQYF
clone_size: few; d_call: NA; j_call: TRBJ2-7; v_call: TRBV18; cdr3_length: 11; cdr3_nt: TGTGCCAGCTCTCATGAGGGAGTGCAGTACTTC; cdr3_aa: CASSHEGVQYF
clone_size: few; d_call: NA; j_call: TRBJ2-7; v_call: TRBV5-1; cdr3_length: 15; cdr3_nt: TGCGCCAGCAGCCCGACTCCTTACAGTTCCCAAGAGCAGTACTTC; cdr3_aa: CASSPTPYSSQEQYF
clone_size: few; d_call: NA; j_call: TRBJ2-1; v_call: TRBV4-2; cdr3_length: 16; cdr3_nt: TGTGCCAGCAGCCAACCCGCGGACTTAAAACGTAACGGGCAGTTCTTC; cdr3_aa: CASSQPADLKRNGQFF
clone_size: NA; d_call: TRBD2; j_call: TRBJ2-6; v_call: TRBV5-6; cdr3_length: 18; cdr3_nt: TGTGCCAGCAGCTTGGGACTAGCGGGAGTCTCTGGGGCCAACGTCCTGACTTTC; cdr3_aa: CASSLGLAGVSGANVLTF
clone_size: NA; d_call: TRBD1; j_call: TRBJ1-1; v_call: TRBV4-2; cdr3_length: 15; cdr3_nt: TGTGCCAGCAGCCAAGGGACAGGGACAAACACTGAAGCTTTCTTT; cdr3_aa: CASSQGTGTNTEAFF
clone_size: NA; d_call: NA; j_call: TRBJ2-3; v_call: TRBV3-1; cdr3_length: 12; cdr3_nt: TGTGCCAGCAGCCACGGCACAGATACGCAGTATTTT; cdr3_aa: CASSHGTDTQYF
clone_size: NA; d_call: TRBD2; j_call: TRBJ2-1; v_call: TRBV7-9; cdr3_length: 16; cdr3_nt: TGTGCCAGCAGCCCGTGGGGACTAGCGGGAGGTAATGAGCAGTTCTTC; cdr3_aa: CASSPWGLAGGNEQFF
clone_size: many; d_call: NA; j_call: TRBJ2-7; v_call: TRBV7-2; cdr3_length: 14; cdr3_nt: TGTGCCAGCAGCCAGGCCTTTGGTTTCTACGAGCAGTACTTC; cdr3_aa: CASSQAFGFYEQYF
clone_size: NA; d_call: TRBD2; j_call: TRBJ2-3; v_call: TRBV7-2; cdr3_length: 16; cdr3_nt: TGTGCCAGCAGCTTACGGACTAGCGGGACGGGAGATACGCAGTATTTT; cdr3_aa: CASSLRTSGTGDTQYF
clone_size: NA; d_call: NA; j_call: TRBJ1-2; v_call: TRBV12-3/TRBV12-4; cdr3_length: 16; cdr3_nt: TGTGCCAGCAGACATCTCCCCGAGACCGCCAACTATGGCTACACCTTC; cdr3_aa: CASRHLPETANYGYTF
clone_size: few; d_call: TRBD1; j_call: TRBJ1-2; v_call: TRBV7-8; cdr3_length: 13; cdr3_nt: TGTGCCAGCAGCCCAGGGACAGGGAGAGACTACACCTTC; cdr3_aa: CASSPGTGRDYTF